The clone carrying this TCR beta chain was detected many times. The source of the sample is a study of T-cell reconstitution after alpha-beta-depleted transplantation in children. Preparation of the TCRbeta library was carried out with unique molecular identifiers. One entry per CDR3 protein results from TCRdb running MiXCR on the PCR reads. This repertoire shows almost 500,000 distinct CDR3 sequences, approximately 12% found once; its top ten account for around 6.1%. The CDR3 length is 14 residues. V lost 5 bases and J lost 4; bases outside the gene matches: 5. The specimen comprised PBMCs from the stem cell graft donor, sampled from the stem cell graft. This TCR was recovered from a human donor who donated a stem cell graft to a child with combined immunodeficiency. V and J are TRBV12-3 or TRBV12-4 and TRBJ2-1; TRBD2 aligns across 7 bases. Here the CDR3 reads CASSTSASYNEQFF. The CDR3 DNA reads TGTGCCAGCAGTACTAGCGCCAGTTACAATGAGCAGTTCTTC.